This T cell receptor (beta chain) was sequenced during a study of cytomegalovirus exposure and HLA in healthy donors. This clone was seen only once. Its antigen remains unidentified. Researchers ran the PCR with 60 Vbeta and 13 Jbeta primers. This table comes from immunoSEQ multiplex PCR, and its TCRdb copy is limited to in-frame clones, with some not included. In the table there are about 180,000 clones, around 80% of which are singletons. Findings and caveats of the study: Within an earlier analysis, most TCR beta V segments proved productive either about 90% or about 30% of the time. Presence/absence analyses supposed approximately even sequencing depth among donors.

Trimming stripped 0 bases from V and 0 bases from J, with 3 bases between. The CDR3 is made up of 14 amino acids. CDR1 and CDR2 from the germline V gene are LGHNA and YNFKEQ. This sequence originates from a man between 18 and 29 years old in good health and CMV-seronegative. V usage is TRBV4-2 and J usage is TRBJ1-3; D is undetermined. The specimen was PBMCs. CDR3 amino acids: CASSQDLSGNTIYF. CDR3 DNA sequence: TGTGCCAGCAGCCAAGATCTCTCTGGAAACACCATATATTTT.